Presented here are 3 T cell receptor beta chains from one specimen sequenced in a study of cytomegalovirus exposure and HLA in healthy donors. The repertoire was sequenced with immunoSEQ multiplex PCR; TCRdb's copy has only in-frame clones and lacks some. Of 71,000 or so clones listed, less than 95% are singletons. The sequenced sample was PBMCs. The receptors derive from a woman aged 18-30 years in good health and CMV-seropositive.

The chain is built from TRBV9 and TRBJ2-1; 9 nucleotides align to TRBD2. Germline loops: CDR1 SGDLS, CDR2 YYNGEE. The CDR3 extends over 14 amino acids. Trimming at V came to 0 bases and at J to 12 bases, leaving 7 bases not matched to a gene. The CDR3 DNA reads TGTGCCAGCAGCGTAGCTAGTGGGACTAGCACGCAGTTCTTC. Amino acid sequence: CASSVASGTSTQFF.

This chain connects TRBV19 to TRBJ1-5; D remains ambiguous. The CDR3 is 13 amino acids. V was shortened by 2 bases and J by 5 bases, with 7 bases between the two germline ends. The germline CDR1 and CDR2 sequences are LNHDA and SQIVND (reference sequence). CDR3 sequence (DNA): TGTGCCAGTAGTATACAAGTAGATCAGCCCCAGCATTTT. As protein: CASSIQVDQPQHF.

The chain couples TRBV9 to TRBJ2-3; 9 bases are shared with TRBD2. This CDR3 region has 16 residues. V gave up 0 bases and J gave up 3 bases; unmatched junction bases: 5. Per the germline V gene, CDR1 is SGDLS and CDR2 is YYNGEE. CDR3 sequence (DNA): TGTGCCAGCAGCGTAGTAGGCGGGGGGGGGACAGATACGCAGTATTTT. Translating it yields CASSVVGGGGTDTQYF.